This T cell receptor (beta chain) came from a study of cytotoxic CD8 clonotypes in ibrutinib-treated CLL. Method: immunoSEQ multiplex PCR; TCRdb's copy keeps in-frame clones and lacks some. The sample yields more than 150,000 clones, 55% to 85% seen once. The material sequenced was PBMCs, taken after 24 months of ibrutinib treatment. The TCR was taken from a human donor with chronic lymphocytic leukemia.

CDR3: CAGQGVLNTEAFF. The CDR3 DNA reads TGTGCCGGTCAGGGAGTACTGAACACTGAAGCTTTCTTT. The chain uses TRBV30 and TRBJ1-1; D possibly corresponds to TRBD1 (5 bases). V lost 8 bases and J lost 0, with 13 bases in between. This CDR3 is built from 13 residues. The germline gives CDR1 GTSNPN, CDR2 SVGIG (reference sequence).